In this sample, the clone carrying this T cell receptor beta chain turned up a few times. This sample stems from a study of T cell changes during pregnancy in multiple sclerosis. TCRdb keeps only in-frame clones here, not all; method: immunoSEQ multiplex PCR. The sample has approximately 100,000 clones; 90% to 95% are singletons. The V segment lost 4 bases and the J segment 1 base; nucleotides outside the gene matches: 14. Germline CDR1 is SGHNT and CDR2 is YYREEE (reference sequence). The CDR3 sequence is 20 residues long. This sequence joins TRBV5-4 and TRBJ2-6; 10 bases match TRBD1. This TCR came from a female donor with multiple sclerosis, enrolled in a pregnancy study. The source was peripheral blood, collected after pregnancy. The CDR3: CASSAGGQGREGSGANVLTF. CDR3 coding DNA: TGTGCCAGCAGCGCCGGGGGACAGGGGAGGGAAGGATCTGGGGCCAACGTCCTGACTTTC.